Listed below are T cell receptor beta chains from one sample, sequenced in a study of blood T cell repertoires in COVID-19. The data were produced by immunoSEQ multiplex PCR, yet TCRdb's version contains in-frame clones alone and is incomplete. The data show approximately 320,000 clones, roughly 89% seen once. Material for sequencing was peripheral blood. These receptors came from a woman in her 30s with COVID-19, enrolled during active disease. The CDR3 runs from the conserved cysteine through the conserved F or W. A D gene is named only where the DNA matches it firmly.

D	V	J	DNA	CDR3
TRBD1	TRBV12-3/TRBV12-4	TRBJ1-1	TGTGCCAGCGGCATTAACAGGGGAGAAGCTTTCTTT	CASGINRGEAFF
.	TRBV14	TRBJ1-6	TGTGCCAGCAGCCCGAGGGCTACGAATTCACCCCTCCACTTT	CASSPRATNSPLHF
.	TRBV2	TRBJ2-1	TGTGCCAGCACCCCAATGGAGAGATCCTACAATGAGCAGTTCTTC	CASTPMERSYNEQFF
TRBD1	TRBV10-3	TRBJ1-3	TGTGCCATCAGTGAGTTACCGGGACAGACGACAGGAAACACCATATATTTT	CAISELPGQTTGNTIYF
.	TRBV19	TRBJ2-1	TGTGCCAGTACCCCCGGAGAGGCTCCTTACAATGAGCAGTTCTTC	CASTPGEAPYNEQFF
TRBD1	TRBV4-1	TRBJ1-5	TGCGCCAGCAGCCGGACAGGGGCCGGGGTTCAGCCCCAGCATTTT	CASSRTGAGVQPQHF
.	TRBV21-1	TRBJ1-1	TGTGCCAGCAGCAAACCGGGGAACACTGAAGCTTTCTTT	CASSKPGNTEAFF
TRBD1	TRBV6-5	TRBJ1-2	TGTGCCAGCAGTTACGGAACAGGGGTTTATGGCTACACCTTC	CASSYGTGVYGYTF
.	TRBV19	TRBJ1-5	TGTGCCAGTAGCCCAGGGGCCTTTAGCAATCAGCCCCAGCATTTT	CASSPGAFSNQPQHF
.	TRBV27	TRBJ2-6	TGTGCCAGCAGCCCAGGCCGGCCTGGGGCCAACGTCCTGACTTTC	CASSPGRPGANVLTF
TRBD1	TRBV7-7	TRBJ2-7	TGTGCCAGCAGCTTAGGGACAGGGATCTCCTACGAGCAGTACTTC	CASSLGTGISYEQYF
.	TRBV18	TRBJ1-2	TGTGCCAGCTCACCACGAGAACAGGGTGACCCCAGCTATGGCTACACCTTC	CASSPREQGDPSYGYTF